The 27 T cell receptor beta chains below were found in one sample sequenced in a study of CD4 T cells in relation to SARS-CoV-2 and coronaviruses. CD4+ T cells from unexposed donors were obtained before the COVID-19 pandemic (2011-2018). After more than eight days of culture, CD4+ T cells were isolated. What these receptors recognize is not known. Profiled with immunoSEQ multiplex PCR; TCRdb holds only in-frame clones, not every one. Of 20,000 to 25,000 clones in the sample, 65% to 80% were seen once. The sample taken for sequencing was CD4+ T cells from PBMCs, cultured in vitro. The source is a human donor in good health.

The chain links TRBV19 to TRBJ2-1, with unresolved D. Between the trimmed V and J ends, which lost 6 bases and 4 bases, there was a span of 13 bases. CDR1 and CDR2 (germline): LNHDA, SQIVND (reference sequence). This CDR3 has 14 residues. CDR3 DNA sequence: TGTGCCAGTAGGCGGAGTCTGGCTTACAATGAGCAGTTCTTC. This sequence encodes CASRRSLAYNEQFF.

This sequence joins TRBV27 and TRBJ2-1; 7 bases agree with TRBD2. The germline V gene has CDR1 MNHEY and CDR2 SMNVEV (reference sequence). The CDR3 is made up of 12 amino acids. With 7 bases clipped from V and 6 bases from J, the junction kept 3 bases outside the gene matches. The CDR3 sequence is CASIGGGNEQFF. The DNA of the CDR3 is TGTGCCAGCATTGGGGGGGGCAATGAGCAGTTCTTC.

The J gene is TRBJ1-5, the V gene TRBV30, with no clear D. CDR1 and CDR2 (germline): GTSNPN, SVGIG (reference sequence). This CDR3 comprises 15 residues. The V end was cut by 2 bases, the J end by 5 bases, with 16 bases between. The CDR3 DNA reads TGTGCCTGGAGTCCCTCGGGAGGGCGGGATCAGCCCCAGCATTTT. Translating gives CAWSPSGGRDQPQHF.

J is TRBJ1-1 and V is TRBV7-9; perhaps TRBD1 as D (6 bases). The CDR3 consists of 17 residues. Germline CDR1 is SEHNR and CDR2 is FQNEAQ (reference sequence). V shed 1 base and J shed 1 base, with 16 bases lying between them. This CDR3 is CASSLGGRNPSNTEAFF. Written as DNA, the CDR3 is TGTGCCAGCAGCTTAGGGGGGCGCAATCCATCGAACACTGAAGCTTTCTTT. Full variable domain (rest looked up from reference TRBV7-9 and TRBJ1-1): DTGVSQNPRHKITKRGQNVTFRCDPISEHNRLYWYRQTLGQGPEFLTYFQNEAQLEKSRLLSDRFSAERPKGSFSTLEIQRTEQGDSAMYLCASSLGGRNPSNTEAFFGQGTRLTVV.

V usage is TRBV18 and J usage is TRBJ1-2; D is unresolved. The CDR3 consists of 14 residues. Germline CDR1 and CDR2: KGHSH and LQKENI. Trimming cost V 2 bases and J 1 base, with 8 bases left between them. The CDR3 sequence: CASSPSIDNYGYTF. As DNA, the CDR3 is TGTGCCAGCTCACCATCGATTGATAACTATGGCTACACCTTC.

This chain's CDR3 is CASSPIQTGSTEAFF. The CDR3 DNA sequence: TGTGCCAGCAGCCCTATTCAGACAGGTAGCACTGAAGCTTTCTTT. The chain joins TRBV7-2 to TRBJ1-1; D might be TRBD1 (6 bases). The V end lost 5 bases, the J end lost 4 bases, and 17 bases lay between the germline ends. The CDR3 has 15 residues. The germline V gene encodes CDR1 SGHTA and CDR2 FQGNSA.

V usage is TRBV7-9 and J usage is TRBJ1-2; 8 bases are a match to TRBD1. Trimming at V came to 5 bases and at J to 8 bases, leaving 13 bases not matched to a gene. Germline CDR1 is SEHNR and CDR2 is FQNEAQ (reference sequence). This CDR3 is built from 15 residues. The CDR3 here is CASSAQSGTGGGYTF. The CDR3 bases are TGTGCCAGCAGCGCCCAATCCGGGACAGGCGGGGGCTACACCTTC.

This chain joins TRBV27 and TRBJ2-7, with 9 bases that match TRBD2. The CDR3 has 15 residues. The V gene end was trimmed by 6 bases and the J gene end by 1 base; junction bases not matched to a gene: 7. Germline V gene lookup returns CDR1 MNHEY and CDR2 SMNVEV (reference sequence). CDR3: CASRWGGRASYEQYF. In DNA form, the CDR3 reads TGTGCCAGCAGGTGGGGCGGGAGGGCTTCCTACGAGCAGTACTTC.

The rearrangement joins TRBV19 to TRBJ2-2; D may be TRBD1 (6 bases). Germline V gene lookup returns CDR1 LNHDA and CDR2 SQIVND (reference sequence). The CDR3 extends over 16 amino acids. The ends were cut back, 3 bases at V and 6 bases at J, with 17 bases in the middle. The DNA for the CDR3 is TGTGCCAGTAGTATCTTAGCAGGGGTAGGGGCCGGGGAGCTGTTTTTT. Residues: CASSILAGVGAGELFF.

This clone was counted a few times. The chain has TRBV18 and TRBJ2-7, with TRBD2 matching over 7 bases. The ends lost 3 bases at V and 2 bases at J; junction bases unmatched: 4. Germline values: CDR1 KGHSH, CDR2 LQKENI. The CDR3 covers 14 residues. The DNA of the CDR3 is TGTGCCAGCTCACCGGGAGGGACCGCCTACGAGCAGTACTTC. Encoded protein: CASSPGGTAYEQYF.

The gene calls are TRBV6-5 and TRBJ2-7, with a tentative D call TRBD1 (6 bases). The CDR3 loop spans 15 amino acids. CDR1 and CDR2 (germline): MNHEY, SVGAGI. With 6 bases removed from V and 3 bases from J, the gap between germline ends came to 18 bases. The CDR3 is CASSYTGTARYEQYF. The CDR3 bases are TGTGCCAGCAGCTACACAGGGACGGCTCGCTACGAGCAGTACTTC.

In this sample, this clone turned up a few times. The J gene is TRBJ2-7, the V gene TRBV7-9; the match to TRBD2 covers 8 bases. Per the germline V gene, CDR1 is SEHNR and CDR2 is FQNEAQ (reference sequence). Trimming at V came to 4 bases and at J to 3 bases, leaving 8 bases not matched to a gene. CDR3 length equals 15 residues. CDR3 in amino acids: CASSSPAGAIYEQYF. The DNA of the CDR3 is TGTGCCAGCAGCTCGCCAGCGGGAGCCATCTACGAGCAGTACTTC. The complete variable domain, with remaining parts taken from reference TRBV7-9 and TRBJ2-7, reads DTGVSQNPRHKITKRGQNVTFRCDPISEHNRLYWYRQTLGQGPEFLTYFQNEAQLEKSRLLSDRFSAERPKGSFSTLEIQRTEQGDSAMYLCASSSPAGAIYEQYFGPGTRLTVT.

The rearrangement links TRBV4-2 to TRBJ1-2; D uncertain. CDR3 length: 15 residues. The V gene lost 1 base and the J gene lost 8 bases, with 17 bases spanning the gap. Germline V CDR1 and CDR2: LGHNA, YNFKEQ. The CDR3 region is CASSQVSVEGRGYTF. For the CDR3, the DNA is TGTGCCAGCAGCCAAGTTTCCGTGGAGGGCCGAGGCTACACCTTC.

The chain combines TRBV18 with TRBJ1-1; D call uncertain. V was pared by 6 bases and J by 1 base, with 9 bases between. The CDR3 sequence is 13 residues long. Germline loops: CDR1 KGHSH, CDR2 LQKENI. The CDR3 bases are TGTGCCAGCTCGCAAACAGAGAACACTGAAGCTTTCTTT. Protein product: CASSQTENTEAFF.

V gene TRBV24-1 combines with J gene TRBJ2-1, with 7 bases matching TRBD2. There are 15 residues in the CDR3. V trimming: 4 bases; J trimming: 6 bases; junction bases outside the gene matches: 8. Germline-derived CDR1 and CDR2 are KGHDR and SFDVKD. CDR3 sequence (DNA): TGTGCCACCAGTGACTTGGGAGGGCCGGTCAATGAGCAGTTCTTC. Its protein product is CATSDLGGPVNEQFF.

The V gene is TRBV28, the J gene TRBJ2-7; possibly TRBD2 for D (5 bases). CDR3 length: 16 amino acids. V lost 6 bases and J 3 bases, leaving 21 bases between the germline ends. Germline loops: CDR1 MDHEN, CDR2 SYDVKM. The CDR3 protein is CASSGEGRRRRYEQYF. Written as DNA, the CDR3 is TGTGCCAGCAGCGGGGAAGGTCGACGGAGACGCTACGAGCAGTACTTC.

The chain couples TRBV28 to TRBJ2-5, with TRBD2 matching 14 bases. From germline, CDR1 is MDHEN and CDR2 SYDVKM. V dropped 6 bases and J dropped 1; count of bases not matched to a gene: 4. The CDR3 length is 16 residues. For the CDR3, the DNA is TGTGCCAGCAGCCCTGGGACTAGCGGGAGCCAAGAGACCCAGTACTTC. Translation: CASSPGTSGSQETQYF.

This clone was observed a few times. The gene calls are TRBV7-3 and TRBJ2-1; 9 bases align to TRBD2. This CDR3 is built from 15 residues. From germline, CDR1 is SGHTA and CDR2 FQGTGA. With 3 bases clipped from V and 4 bases from J, the junction kept 4 bases outside the gene matches. CDR3 DNA: TGTGCCAGCAGCTTCACTAGCGGGCAATACAATGAGCAGTTCTTC. This sequence encodes CASSFTSGQYNEQFF.

The V and J genes are TRBV2 and TRBJ2-3, with D perhaps matching TRBD1 (5 bases). The germline V gene has CDR1 SNHLY and CDR2 FYNNEI. The CDR3 sequence is 15 residues long. Trimming left V 3 bases short and J 7 bases short, with 17 bases between. The CDR3 reads CASSEGQGGSHTQYF. The CDR3 region has the DNA TGTGCCAGCAGTGAGGGGCAGGGCGGTTCACATACGCAGTATTTT.

The chain combines TRBV27 with TRBJ2-3; D is ambiguous. The CDR3 loop spans 15 amino acids. Trimming left V 0 bases short and J 3 bases short, with 10 bases between. The germline CDR1 and CDR2 sequences are MNHEY and SMNVEV (reference sequence). The CDR3 nucleotides are TGTGCCAGCAGTTTATCGAGGTTGGGGACAGATACGCAGTATTTT. Translating it yields CASSLSRLGTDTQYF.

V gene TRBV28 combines with J gene TRBJ1-1, with 8 bases aligning to TRBD1. In germline, CDR1 is MDHEN, CDR2 SYDVKM. J gave up 5 bases and V 5 bases, and 7 bases lay outside the gene matches. The CDR3 contains 14 residues. CDR3 loop: CASSPRDRWTEAFF. The CDR3 nucleotides read TGTGCCAGCAGTCCCCGGGACAGGTGGACTGAAGCTTTCTTT.

This clone was recorded a few times. This rearrangement joins TRBV12-5 to TRBJ1-2; tentatively, D is TRBD1 (6 bases). Trimming removed 4 bases at V and 4 bases at J, with 22 bases between. The CDR3 totals 17 residues. Germline V gene sequence: CDR1 LGHNT, CDR2 FRNRAP. The CDR3 loop reads CASGSGVFGGRAYGYTF. DNA for the CDR3: TGTGCTAGTGGTTCCGGTGTGTTTGGGGGGCGCGCCTATGGCTACACCTTC. The full variable domain, completed using reference TRBV12-5 and TRBJ1-2, is DARVTQTPRHKVTEMGQEVTMRCQPILGHNTVFWYRQTMMQGLELLAYFRNRAPLDDSGMPKDRFSAEMPDATLATLKIQPSEPRDSAVYFCASGSGVFGGRAYGYTFGSGTRLTVV.

J is TRBJ2-7 and V is TRBV3-1 (or the pseudogene TRBV3-2); no clear D gene. Per the germline V gene, CDR1 is LGHDT and CDR2 is YNNKEL (reference sequence). This CDR3 has 13 amino acids. V was cut by 1 base and J by 4 bases, with 8 bases left in between. CDR3 nucleotides: TGTGCCAGCAGCCAAGGGACCCTTTACGAGCAGTACTTC. Protein sequence: CASSQGTLYEQYF.

This chain connects TRBV24-1 to TRBJ2-6, with D possibly called TRBD1 or TRBD2 (5 bases each). Germline V gene lookup returns CDR1 KGHDR and CDR2 SFDVKD. CDR3 size: 17 residues. V shed 9 bases and J shed 0 bases, with 17 bases lying between them. The CDR3 region is CATGPGRMSSGANVLTF. DNA of the CDR3: TGTGCCACCGGGCCGGGACGTATGAGCTCTGGGGCCAACGTCCTGACTTTC.

This chain uses TRBV24-1 with TRBJ2-5, with a possible D match to TRBD2 (5 bases). This CDR3 has 15 amino acids. The V gene lost 4 bases and the J gene lost 5 bases, with 16 bases spanning the gap. Germline CDR1 reads KGHDR; CDR2 reads SFDVKD. Here the CDR3 DNA reads TGTGCCACCAGTGACCGGAGGCGAGGGAAGGAGACCCAGTACTTC. This encodes CATSDRRRGKETQYF.

This rearrangement joins TRBV30 to TRBJ1-3, with 7 bases aligning to TRBD1. CDR1 and CDR2 (germline): GTSNPN, SVGIG (reference sequence). This CDR3 has 15 residues. J lost 1 base, V lost 3 bases, and 6 bases had no gene match. CDR3 in DNA: TGTGCCTGGAGCCGGGACAGAACTTCTGGAAACACCATATATTTT. Translated, it gives CAWSRDRTSGNTIYF.

The CDR3 region has the DNA TGCGCCAGCAGCCATTCGCTGTACTCCTACGAGCAGTACTTC. Encoded protein: CASSHSLYSYEQYF. The chain uses TRBV4-1 and TRBJ2-7; D unclear. CDR1 and CDR2 (germline): MGHRA, YSYEKL. This CDR3 region has 14 residues. The ends were cut back, 3 bases at V and 0 bases at J, with 9 bases in the middle.